These T cell receptor beta chains were read from a single sample in a study of blood T cell repertoires in COVID-19. Some clones are missing from TCRdb's copy, which holds only in-frame ones; the method was immunoSEQ multiplex PCR. The table shows 85,000 to 110,000 clones, with about 85% occurring only once. Material: peripheral blood. The receptor source for this set is a man in his forties or fifties in a cohort sampled during active COVID-19. Each CDR3 is given with its conserved first and last residue. The D gene is left open where the match is weak. Rows give clone size only sometimes, using once, few, many, or a class for an expanded clone.

V gene: TRBV4-1
clone size: -
CDR3 length: 13
D gene: TRBD2
J gene: TRBJ2-1
CDR3 DNA: TGCGCCAGCAGCACAATCGGGGGGGGTGAGCAGTTCTTC
CDR3 protein: CASSTIGGGEQFF

V gene: TRBV6-5
clone size: -
CDR3 length: 13
D gene: -
J gene: TRBJ2-2
CDR3 DNA: TGTGCCAGCACCTACGGGGGCACCGGGGAGCTGTTTTTT
CDR3 protein: CASTYGGTGELFF

V gene: TRBV5-1
clone size: -
CDR3 length: 18
D gene: -
J gene: TRBJ2-3
CDR3 DNA: TGCGCCAGCAGCTTGGCAGGCGGCAGGGTGATAGGCACAGATACGCAGTATTTT
CDR3 protein: CASSLAGGRVIGTDTQYF

V gene: TRBV3-1/TRBV3-2
clone size: -
CDR3 length: 14
D gene: TRBD1
J gene: TRBJ1-2
CDR3 DNA: TGTGCCAGCAGCCAAGACCCGGACAGGGCTGGCTACACCTTC
CDR3 protein: CASSQDPDRAGYTF

V gene: TRBV18
clone size: -
CDR3 length: 14
D gene: -
J gene: TRBJ2-7
CDR3 DNA: TGTGCCAGCTCACCAAATTCACAGCTTGGGGAGCAGTACTTC
CDR3 protein: CASSPNSQLGEQYF

V gene: TRBV2
clone size: few
CDR3 length: 14
D gene: TRBD2
J gene: TRBJ2-1
CDR3 DNA: TGTGCCAGCCGCTCAGCGGGGGAGTACAATGAGCAGTTCTTC
CDR3 protein: CASRSAGEYNEQFF

V gene: TRBV7-9
clone size: once
CDR3 length: 19
D gene: TRBD2
J gene: TRBJ2-2
CDR3 DNA: TGTGCCAGCAGCCCCCGGGGGAGCGGGGGGGCATCGAACACCGGGGAGCTGTTTTTT
CDR3 protein: CASSPRGSGGASNTGELFF

V gene: TRBV6-1
clone size: -
CDR3 length: 17
D gene: -
J gene: TRBJ1-6
CDR3 DNA: TGTGCCAGCAGTGAAGTCGGGGGGTTCTCCTATAATTCACCCCTCCACTTT
CDR3 protein: CASSEVGGFSYNSPLHF

V gene: TRBV7-3
clone size: -
CDR3 length: 13
D gene: -
J gene: TRBJ1-1
CDR3 DNA: TGTGCCAGCAGCTTATACATGAATGCTGAAGCTTTCTTT
CDR3 protein: CASSLYMNAEAFF

V gene: TRBV18
clone size: -
CDR3 length: 14
D gene: TRBD2
J gene: TRBJ2-4
CDR3 DNA: TGTGCCAGCTCAACCGGGGGGGGCCTAAACATTCAGTACTTC
CDR3 protein: CASSTGGGLNIQYF

V gene: TRBV28
clone size: -
CDR3 length: 14
D gene: TRBD2
J gene: TRBJ2-4
CDR3 DNA: TGTGCCAGCAGTGTACTAGCGGGGGGGGCGAGTCAGTACTTC
CDR3 protein: CASSVLAGGASQYF

V gene: TRBV3-1/TRBV3-2
clone size: -
CDR3 length: 14
D gene: TRBD2
J gene: TRBJ2-7
CDR3 DNA: TGTGCCAGCAGCCCTCGGACTAGCGGATACGAGCAGTACTTC
CDR3 protein: CASSPRTSGYEQYF

V gene: TRBV18
clone size: -
CDR3 length: 16
D gene: -
J gene: TRBJ1-2
CDR3 DNA: TGTGCCAGCTCCCACAGCATGGGGGGTGAAAACTATGGCTACACCTTC
CDR3 protein: CASSHSMGGENYGYTF

V gene: TRBV6-1
clone size: -
CDR3 length: 16
D gene: -
J gene: TRBJ2-1
CDR3 DNA: TGTGCCAGCAGTGGGGTCGAGGGGGGGGGCTTCGGTGAGCAGTTCTTC
CDR3 protein: CASSGVEGGGFGEQFF

V gene: TRBV7-6
clone size: -
CDR3 length: 19
D gene: TRBD2
J gene: TRBJ2-1
CDR3 DNA: TGTGCCAGCAGCTTGTCGCAGCTAGCGGGGGGTATAAGGTACAATGAGCAGTTCTTC
CDR3 protein: CASSLSQLAGGIRYNEQFF

V gene: TRBV4-3
clone size: -
CDR3 length: 15
D gene: -
J gene: TRBJ1-5
CDR3 DNA: TGCGCCAGCAGCCAAGATCGAGGATCTTATCAGCCCCAGCATTTT
CDR3 protein: CASSQDRGSYQPQHF

V gene: TRBV3-1/TRBV3-2
clone size: -
CDR3 length: 15
D gene: TRBD2
J gene: TRBJ2-5
CDR3 DNA: TGTGCCAGCAGCCAAGCTAGCGGGGCCCAAGAGACCCAGTACTTC
CDR3 protein: CASSQASGAQETQYF

V gene: TRBV5-6
clone size: -
CDR3 length: 12
D gene: -
J gene: TRBJ2-5
CDR3 DNA: TGTGCCAGCAGCTTGACGGGAAAGACCCAGTACTTC
CDR3 protein: CASSLTGKTQYF

V gene: TRBV11-3
clone size: -
CDR3 length: 15
D gene: TRBD2
J gene: TRBJ2-5
CDR3 DNA: TGTGCCAGCAGCCCCGGGGGGGCTGTACGGGAGACCCAGTACTTC
CDR3 protein: CASSPGGAVRETQYF

V gene: TRBV5-6
clone size: -
CDR3 length: 13
D gene: TRBD1
J gene: TRBJ1-4
CDR3 DNA: TGTGCCAGCAGTACAGGGGTTAATGAAAAACTGTTTTTT
CDR3 protein: CASSTGVNEKLFF

V gene: TRBV3-1/TRBV3-2
clone size: -
CDR3 length: 13
D gene: -
J gene: TRBJ1-2
CDR3 DNA: TGTGCCAGCAGCCAAGATGGGCGCTATGGCTACACCTTC
CDR3 protein: CASSQDGRYGYTF

V gene: TRBV5-4
clone size: -
CDR3 length: 16
D gene: -
J gene: TRBJ2-3
CDR3 DNA: TGTGCCAGCAGCCGCCCCTCATCGACTAGCACAGATACGCAGTATTTT
CDR3 protein: CASSRPSSTSTDTQYF

V gene: TRBV4-3
clone size: -
CDR3 length: 17
D gene: -
J gene: TRBJ2-2
CDR3 DNA: TGCGCCAACAGCCGGAGGGGAGGACAGGACGGAGTCGGGGAGCTGTTTTTT
CDR3 protein: CANSRRGGQDGVGELFF

V gene: TRBV24-1
clone size: -
CDR3 length: 16
D gene: -
J gene: TRBJ2-5
CDR3 DNA: TGTGCCACCAGTGATCTACGCAGTGGGCCGAAAGAGACCCAGTACTTC
CDR3 protein: CATSDLRSGPKETQYF

V gene: TRBV7-2
clone size: -
CDR3 length: 12
D gene: -
J gene: TRBJ2-7
CDR3 DNA: TGTGCCACCTCCCGCACCGGGGGCGAGCAGTACTTC
CDR3 protein: CATSRTGGEQYF

V gene: TRBV19
clone size: -
CDR3 length: 14
D gene: -
J gene: TRBJ2-2
CDR3 DNA: TGTGCCAGTAGTATGACCGGAGTCACCGGGGAGCTGTTTTTT
CDR3 protein: CASSMTGVTGELFF

V gene: TRBV9
clone size: -
CDR3 length: 17
D gene: TRBD1
J gene: TRBJ2-5
CDR3 DNA: TGTGCCAGCAGCGTGACCGGGACAGGGATGTCAGGAGAGACCCAGTACTTC
CDR3 protein: CASSVTGTGMSGETQYF

V gene: TRBV6-5
clone size: -
CDR3 length: 13
D gene: TRBD2
J gene: TRBJ2-5
CDR3 DNA: TGTGCCAGCAGCTACACGGGGGGGGAGACCCAGTACTTC
CDR3 protein: CASSYTGGETQYF

V gene: TRBV2
clone size: once
CDR3 length: 16
D gene: -
J gene: TRBJ2-6
CDR3 DNA: TGTGCCAGCAGGCGGACACGAAGCTCTGGGGCCAACGTCCTGACTTTC
CDR3 protein: CASRRTRSSGANVLTF

V gene: TRBV2
clone size: -
CDR3 length: 15
D gene: -
J gene: TRBJ2-3
CDR3 DNA: TGTGCCAGCGCCCCCCTTCTAGAGGGCACAGATACGCAGTATTTT
CDR3 protein: CASAPLLEGTDTQYF

V gene: TRBV10-2
clone size: -
CDR3 length: 15
D gene: TRBD1
J gene: TRBJ1-2
CDR3 DNA: TGCGCCAGCAGTGACCCGGGACAGGTTGTCTATGGCTACACCTTC
CDR3 protein: CASSDPGQVVYGYTF